Listed below are T cell receptor beta chains from one sample, sequenced in a study of cytotoxic CD8 clonotypes in ibrutinib-treated CLL. Assay used: immunoSEQ multiplex PCR; TCRdb lists only in-frame clones, some missing. The sample gives about 27,000 clones, approximately 71% of which show up once; 45% to 65% is in the top ten. Material: PBMCs, obtained after 24 months of ibrutinib treatment. Receptors originate from a human donor with chronic lymphocytic leukemia. Both conserved end residues are part of each CDR3. The D gene is left open where the match is weak. Some rows mark clone size as missing; the rest say once, few, many or name a class of expanded clone.

j_call | d_call | v_call | clone_size | cdr3_aa | cdr3_nt
TRBJ2-7 | - | TRBV5-5 | - | CASSLVGRSYEQYF | TGTGCCAGCAGCTTGGTTGGGCGCTCCTACGAGCAGTACTTC
TRBJ2-6 | - | TRBV4-3 | - | CASSQDFTRSGANVLTF | TGCGCCAGCAGCCAAGACTTCACCCGCTCTGGGGCCAACGTCCTGACTTTC
TRBJ1-5 | - | TRBV7-2 | - | CASSRVINQPQHF | TGTGCCAGCAGCAGGGTTATCAATCAGCCCCAGCATTTT
TRBJ1-6 | - | TRBV28 | - | CASTLGGVGSYNSPLHF | TGTGCCAGCACCCTGGGGGGCGTGGGCTCCTATAATTCACCCCTCCACTTT
TRBJ1-4 | - | TRBV18 | - | CASSPRGATNEKLFF | TGTGCCAGCTCACCACGGGGGGCAACTAATGAAAAACTGTTTTTT
TRBJ2-5 | - | TRBV2 | once | CASSRIGASGETQYF | TGTGCCAGCAGTCGAATAGGTGCGAGCGGAGAGACCCAGTACTTC
TRBJ2-1 | TRBD2 | TRBV19 | - | CASRAYGLAGSAGGNEQFF | TGTGCCAGTAGGGCCTACGGACTAGCGGGGTCAGCCGGGGGCAATGAGCAGTTCTTC
TRBJ2-7 | - | TRBV30 | - | CAWSVVGYEQYF | TGTGCCTGGAGTGTAGTTGGCTACGAGCAGTACTTC
TRBJ1-3 | - | TRBV19 | - | CASSIGDTPSGTIYF | TGTGCCAGTAGTATAGGCGACACCCCCAGTGGCACCATATATTTT
TRBJ2-3 | - | TRBV7-9 | - | CASSPTGPRGTDTQYF | TGTGCCAGCAGCCCGACGGGCCCGCGCGGAACAGATACGCAGTATTTT
TRBJ2-5 | TRBD2 | TRBV6-5 | few | CASSLAGGLETQYF | TGTGCCAGCAGTTTAGCGGGGGGTCTCGAGACCCAGTACTTC
TRBJ2-1 | - | TRBV5-1 | - | CASRRSAGSYNEQFF | TGCGCCAGCAGGCGGTCGGCGGGTTCCTACAATGAGCAGTTCTTC
TRBJ1-2 | - | TRBV7-9 | - | CASSQRDGYTF | TGTGCCAGCAGCCAAAGGGATGGCTACACCTTC
TRBJ2-7 | - | TRBV4-2 | - | CASSYRTVGYEQYF | TGTGCCAGCAGCTACCGGACGGTTGGCTACGAGCAGTACTTC
TRBJ2-3 | - | TRBV9 | - | CASSVSHRGRADTQYF | TGTGCCAGCAGCGTATCCCATCGGGGGCGGGCAGATACGCAGTATTTT
TRBJ1-4 | - | TRBV18 | few | CASSVDSGEKLFF | TGTGCCAGCTCAGTTGACTCGGGGGAAAAACTGTTTTTT
TRBJ2-1 | - | TRBV11-3 | - | CASSLVLGDYNEQFF | TGTGCCAGCAGCTTAGTGCTAGGAGACTACAATGAGCAGTTCTTC
TRBJ1-5 | - | TRBV28 | - | CASSLADSQPQHF | TGTGCCAGCAGTTTGGCTGACAGCCAGCCCCAGCATTTT
TRBJ2-2 | - | TRBV27 | - | CASSSGKGYTGELFF | TGTGCCAGCAGTTCAGGGAAAGGGTACACCGGGGAGCTGTTTTTT
TRBJ1-2 | - | TRBV9 | - | CASSVVRDSLYGYTF | TGTGCCAGCAGCGTAGTAAGAGATTCCCTCTATGGCTACACCTTC
TRBJ1-5 | TRBD1 | TRBV27 | once | CASSRAGTGNQPQHF | TGTGCCAGCAGTCGGGCCGGGACAGGGAATCAGCCCCAGCATTTT
TRBJ1-2 | - | TRBV27 | few | CASSPHGVVGNHYGYTF | TGTGCCAGCAGTCCCCATGGAGTGGTGGGCAACCACTATGGCTACACCTTC
TRBJ1-1 | - | TRBV5-4 | - | CASSLGGGRRGTEAFF | TGTGCCAGCAGCTTGGGTGGGGGCAGACGAGGTACTGAAGCTTTCTTT
TRBJ2-7 | TRBD1 | TRBV28 | - | CASSSLWQGASEQYF | TGTGCCAGCAGTTCCCTCTGGCAGGGGGCTAGCGAGCAGTACTTC
TRBJ2-7 | - | TRBV10-2 | many | CASTEGYEQYF | TGCGCCAGCACGGAGGGGTACGAGCAGTACTTC
TRBJ2-7 | - | TRBV20-1 | - | CSARGGYEQYF | TGCAGTGCTAGAGGAGGCTACGAGCAGTACTTC
TRBJ1-2 | - | TRBV7-3 | - | CASRSGTTVSANYGYTF | TGTGCCAGCAGGTCCGGGACCACAGTTTCAGCTAACTATGGCTACACCTTC
TRBJ1-5 | - | TRBV4-3 | few | CASSQDGPGWNQPQHF | TGCGCCAGCAGCCAAGATGGGCCGGGCTGGAATCAGCCCCAGCATTTT
TRBJ2-6 | TRBD2 | TRBV5-1 | - | CASSLATSGGVSGANVLTF | TGCGCCAGCAGCTTGGCGACTAGCGGGGGAGTCTCTGGGGCCAACGTCCTGACTTTC
TRBJ2-5 | - | TRBV27 | - | CASSFSGETQYF | TGTGCCAGCAGTTTCTCGGGGGAGACCCAGTACTTC
TRBJ2-5 | TRBD2 | TRBV6-8 | - | CASSRGLVQETQYF | TGTGCCAGCAGTCGGGGACTAGTCCAAGAGACCCAGTACTTC
TRBJ1-5 | TRBD1 | TRBV30 | - | CAWRGRDSPNQPQHF | TGTGCCTGGAGAGGTAGGGACAGCCCCAATCAGCCCCAGCATTTT
TRBJ1-2 | TRBD1 | TRBV14 | - | CASSATGVYGYTF | TGTGCCAGCAGCGCAACAGGGGTCTATGGCTACACCTTC
TRBJ1-5 | TRBD1 | TRBV28 | - | CASRQGANQPQHF | TGTGCCAGCAGACAGGGGGCGAATCAGCCCCAGCATTTT
TRBJ2-7 | TRBD1 | TRBV7-2 | - | CASSIIGQGLGEQYF | TGTGCCAGCAGCATTATCGGACAGGGTTTAGGCGAGCAGTACTTC
TRBJ1-1 | - | TRBV21-1 | - | CASSKWSCTEAFF | TGTGCCAGCAGCAAATGGAGCTGCACTGAAGCTTTCTTT
TRBJ2-1 | - | TRBV27 | - | CASSFRRGSYNEQFF | TGTGCCAGCAGTTTCAGGCGGGGCTCCTACAATGAGCAGTTCTTC
TRBJ2-2 | TRBD1 | TRBV5-1 | - | CASSLSGQGSTGELFF | TGCGCCAGCAGCCTATCGGGACAGGGGTCTACCGGGGAGCTGTTTTTT
TRBJ2-6 | - | TRBV7-2 | - | CASSLSPSGANVLTF | TGTGCCAGCAGCTTAAGCCCCTCTGGGGCCAACGTCCTGACTTTC
TRBJ2-7 | TRBD1 | TRBV29-1 | - | CSVSGTGGIHEQYF | TGCAGCGTATCCGGGACAGGGGGGATCCACGAGCAGTACTTC
TRBJ1-4 | - | TRBV2 | - | CASSLGILQVATNEKLFF | TGTGCCAGCAGCCTTGGGATTTTACAGGTTGCAACTAATGAAAAACTGTTTTTT
TRBJ2-2 | - | TRBV7-9 | once | CASSLAGSGSTGELFF | TGTGCCAGCAGCTTAGCGGGGTCGGGGAGCACCGGGGAGCTGTTTTTT
TRBJ2-3 | TRBD2 | TRBV6-1 | - | CASAGVWTDTQYF | TGTGCCAGCGCGGGGGTATGGACAGATACGCAGTATTTT
TRBJ2-7 | - | TRBV7-8 | - | CASSLLGRSEYEQYF | TGTGCCAGCAGCCTCCTAGGGCGTAGTGAGTACGAGCAGTACTTC
TRBJ2-2 | - | TRBV11-1 | - | CASSRRGQGPSTGELFF | TGTGCCAGCAGCCGACGGGGGCAGGGGCCCTCCACCGGGGAGCTGTTTTTT
TRBJ1-2 | - | TRBV2 | - | CASHRDPNYGYTF | TGTGCCAGTCACAGGGATCCTAACTATGGCTACACCTTC
TRBJ2-1 | - | TRBV30 | few | CAWSTGGNEQFF | TGTGCCTGGAGCACCGGGGGAAATGAGCAGTTCTTC
TRBJ1-5 | - | TRBV21-1 | - | CASSKRDGVNQPQHF | TGTGCCAGCAGCAAACGAGATGGGGTCAATCAGCCCCAGCATTTT
TRBJ2-7 | - | TRBV6-5 | few | CASSYFGSYEQYF | TGTGCCAGCAGTTACTTCGGGTCCTACGAGCAGTACTTC
TRBJ2-7 | TRBD1 | TRBV19 | - | CASSLSGQGRDEQYF | TGTGCCAGTAGTCTTTCGGGACAGGGTAGAGACGAGCAGTACTTC
TRBJ2-3 | TRBD1 | TRBV7-6 | - | CASRPGQESTDTQYF | TGTGCCAGCCGCCCGGGACAGGAGAGCACAGATACGCAGTATTTT
TRBJ2-7 | - | TRBV2 | few | CASRAGTAVYEQYF | TGTGCCAGCAGAGCCGGGACGGCGGTCTACGAGCAGTACTTC
TRBJ2-6 | - | TRBV14 | - | CASSQGGGSGANVLTF | TGTGCCAGCAGCCAAGGAGGGGGCTCTGGGGCCAACGTCCTGACTTTC